The clone carrying this T cell receptor beta chain was seen once. Absence of ophthalmopathy within 18 months of follow-up defined stable hyperthyroidism. Hyperthyroidism patients were newly diagnosed, ill under 2 months, and aged 18 to 65 years. Orbital computed tomography, thyroid ultrasound, TRAb, serum thyroxine and clinical symptoms formed the basis of diagnosis. The sequenced template was RNA, covering the TCR beta CDR3 region. HTBI primers were employed in first-round RT-PCR, then a second-round multiplex PCR followed. MiXCR, run by TCRdb on the multiplex PCR reads, gives a single entry per CDR3 protein. The top ten clones hold 2% to 3% of a sample with some 350,000 distinct CDR3 sequences, 17% of them seen once. The source of the sample is a study of Graves' ophthalmopathy and Graves' hyperthyroidism. The germline V gene encodes CDR1 MNHNS and CDR2 SASEGT. The CDR3 covers 17 residues. Germline trimming cut 3 bases from V and 4 bases from J; bases unmatched to any gene: 7.

This TCR came from an adult woman with stable Graves' hyperthyroidism. Sequencing used peripheral blood. The J gene is TRBJ2-6, the V gene TRBV6-1, with 9 bases identical to TRBD1. CDR3 nucleotide sequence: TGTGCCAGCAGTGAGGAAGGGACAGGGTCAGGGGCCAACGTCCTGACTTTC. This gives the protein CASSEEGTGSGANVLTF.